A single sample is the source of the 8 T cell receptor beta chains below, sequenced in a study of cytomegalovirus exposure and HLA in healthy donors. Both 60 Vbeta primers and 13 Jbeta primers went into the PCR. Generated by immunoSEQ multiplex PCR, the TCRdb table keeps only in-frame clones and is missing some. The sample has 130,000 or so clones; 75% to 85% are singletons. The sequenced sample consisted of PBMCs. Receptor source: a female donor in good health and CMV-seropositive.

The gene calls are TRBV19 and TRBJ2-2, with 12 bases that match TRBD1. Trimming removed 4 bases from V and 7 bases from J; junction bases left unmatched: 7. Germline CDR1 and CDR2: LNHDA and SQIVND (reference sequence). The length of the CDR3 is 16 residues. The CDR3 loop reads CASSNRDRGLGGELFF. In DNA, the CDR3 is TGTGCCAGTAGTAACCGGGACAGGGGGCTTGGCGGGGAGCTGTTTTTT. Looking up the rest from reference TRBV19 and TRBJ2-2 gives the full variable domain: DGGITQSPKYLFRKEGQNVTLSCEQNLNHDAMYWYRQDPGQGLRLIYYSQIVNDFQKGDIAEGYSVSREKKESFPLTVTSAQKNPTAFYLCASSNRDRGLGGELFFGEGSRLTVL.

CDR3 DNA: TGTGCCAGCAGGCAGGGTTTGGGACTACCCTACGAGCAGTACTTC. It translates to CASRQGLGLPYEQYF. The rearrangement joins TRBV2 to TRBJ2-5, with 7 bases that match TRBD2. The J call may be mistaken, given a closer DNA end match to TRBJ2-7. CDR3 length: 15 amino acids. Per the germline V gene, CDR1 is SNHLY and CDR2 is FYNNEI.

The chain joins TRBV11-3 to TRBJ2-3, with 8 bases fitting TRBD2. The V and J ends lost 1 base and 4 bases, in that order; junction bases with no gene match: 7. There are 16 residues in the CDR3. CDR1 is SGHNT and CDR2 is YENEEA in the germline V gene. The CDR3 protein is CASSLGGGPEADTQYF. The CDR3 nucleotides are TGTGCCAGCAGCTTAGGCGGGGGGCCGGAAGCAGATACGCAGTATTTT.

The chain uses TRBV11-2 and TRBJ1-3, with 8 bases lining up with TRBD1. Looked up from germline, CDR1 is SGHAT and CDR2 is FQNNGV. Trimming at V came to 5 bases and at J to 7 bases, leaving 16 bases not matched to a gene. The CDR3 runs 17 residues. The CDR3 protein is CASSDPDREGRRNTIYF. The DNA for the CDR3 is TGTGCCAGCAGCGACCCGGACAGGGAAGGTCGACGGAACACCATATATTTT. Based on the CDR3 plus reference TRBV11-2 and TRBJ1-3, the full variable domain is EAGVAQSPRYKIIEKRQSVAFWCNPISGHATLYWYQQILGQGPKLLIQFQNNGVVDDSQLPKDRFSAERLKGVDSTLKIQPAKLEDSAVYLCASSDPDREGRRNTIYFGEGSWLTVV.

This chain links TRBV28 with TRBJ1-2; 8 bases map to TRBD1. CDR3 length: 14 amino acids. CDR1 and CDR2 from the germline V gene are MDHEN and SYDVKM. Trimming took 7 bases from V and 7 from J; bases not matched to a gene: 11. The DNA of the CDR3 is TGTGCCAGCATCCTACAGGGGGACCCTTTTGGCTACACCTTC. It translates to CASILQGDPFGYTF.

This clone appeared a few times. The genes are TRBV27 and TRBJ1-5; D call uncertain. Trimming cost V 3 bases and J 7 bases, with 10 bases left between them. This CDR3 region has 13 residues. Germline CDR1 reads MNHEY; CDR2 reads SMNVEV (reference sequence). The CDR3: CASSFVGRQPQHF. Written as DNA, the CDR3 is TGTGCCAGCAGTTTTGTAGGGAGGCAGCCCCAGCATTTT.

This clone came up once. The chain combines TRBV28 with TRBJ1-5; 10 nucleotides line up with TRBD1. The trim removed 3 bases at V and 1 base at J, leaving 0 bases unmatched. Germline CDR1 is MDHEN and CDR2 is SYDVKM. The CDR3 sequence is 15 residues long. The CDR3 loop reads CASSLGQGSNQPQHF. For the CDR3, the DNA is TGTGCCAGCAGTTTGGGACAGGGGAGCAATCAGCCCCAGCATTTT. Looking up the rest from reference TRBV28 and TRBJ1-5 gives the full variable domain: DVKVTQSSRYLVKRTGEKVFLECVQDMDHENMFWYRQDPGLGLRLIYFSYDVKMKEKGDIPEGYSVSREKKERFSLILESASTNQTSMYLCASSLGQGSNQPQHFGDGTRLSIL.

J is TRBJ2-1 and V is TRBV5-1; 7 bases agree with TRBD1. There are 15 residues in the CDR3. Germline CDR1 is SGHRS and CDR2 is YFSETQ. After removal of 2 bases from V and 8 bases from J, the junction contained 10 bases not matched to a gene. The CDR3 sequence is CASSFRQGSFDEQFF. Written as DNA, the CDR3 is TGCGCCAGCAGCTTTCGACAGGGAAGTTTCGATGAGCAGTTCTTC.